This T cell receptor beta chain was captured in a study of tumor and adjacent non-tumor tissue in lung cancer. TCRbeta libraries were built with three rounds of nested PCR, modified from ARM-PCR. TCRdb processed the multiplex PCR reads anew with MiXCR; each CDR3 protein has one entry. In the table there are roughly 75,000 distinct CDR3 sequences, around 80% of which are singletons. Per the germline V gene, CDR1 is MDHEN and CDR2 is SYDVKM. CDR3 length equals 15 residues. V was trimmed by 8 bases and J by 6 bases, leaving 20 bases between them. Study-wide results and limits: Tumor repertoires had a smaller top 100 clone share than normal lung.

RNA was extracted from bulk tissue without any cell sorting. The normal lung tissue was taken more than 3 cm from the tumor edge. As concerns this clonotype: Its specificity is not known.

The sample consisted of distant non-tumor lung tissue. This receptor was obtained from a man aged 55 to 70 with non-small cell lung cancer. V and J are TRBV28 and TRBJ1-5, with a weak D call TRBD1 (5 bases). For the CDR3, the DNA is TGTGCCAGCTGTGAACCCGGGGGAACCCGTCAGCCCCAGCATTTT. Its translation: CASCEPGGTRQPQHF.